A single sample gave rise to the 2 T cell receptor beta chains below, sequenced in a study of neoadjuvant anti-PD-1 for oral cavity cancer. Time point given: after neoadjuvant nivolumab, at surgical resection. The table came from immunoSEQ multiplex PCR; TCRdb's copy has only in-frame clones and leaves some out. The sample contains 13,000 to 15,000 clones, about three quarters of which appear only once. The starting material was PBMCs, obtained after nivolumab (anti-PD-1) treatment. Source of these receptors: a person between 40 and 85 years old with oral cavity squamous cell carcinoma.

The chain combines TRBV19 with TRBJ2-2; D possibly matches TRBD1 or TRBD2 (6 bases each). Germline values: CDR1 LNHDA, CDR2 SQIVND (reference sequence). V was trimmed by 5 bases and J by 1 base, leaving 14 bases between them. The CDR3 totals 16 residues. This chain's CDR3 is CASSPAGQLNTGELFF. Here the CDR3 DNA reads TGTGCCAGTAGTCCTGCGGGACAATTGAACACCGGGGAGCTGTTTTTT.

The rearrangement joins TRBV15 to TRBJ1-2, with a tentative D call TRBD1 (5 bases). The CDR3 consists of 15 residues. Trimming took off 0 bases at V and 4 bases at J, with 12 bases between the two ends. Germline V gene data show CDR1 as LNHNV and CDR2 as YYDKDF (reference sequence). The CDR3 DNA sequence: TGTGCCACCAGCAGAGATGAAGGGGCGGGCTATGGCTACACCTTC. Translating gives CATSRDEGAGYGYTF.